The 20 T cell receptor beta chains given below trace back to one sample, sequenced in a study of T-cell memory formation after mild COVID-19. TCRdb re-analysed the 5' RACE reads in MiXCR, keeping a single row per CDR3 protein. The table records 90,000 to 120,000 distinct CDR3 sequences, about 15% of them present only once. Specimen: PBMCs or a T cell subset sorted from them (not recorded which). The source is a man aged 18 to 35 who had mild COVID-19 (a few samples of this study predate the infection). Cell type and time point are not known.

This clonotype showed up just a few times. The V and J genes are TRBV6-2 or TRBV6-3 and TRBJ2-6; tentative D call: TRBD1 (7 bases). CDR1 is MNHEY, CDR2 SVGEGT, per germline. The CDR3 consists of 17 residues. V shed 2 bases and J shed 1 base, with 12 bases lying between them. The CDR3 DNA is TGTGCCAGCAGTTACGACAGGGACTTATCTGGGGCCAACGTCCTGACTTTC. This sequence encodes CASSYDRDLSGANVLTF.

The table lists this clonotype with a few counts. The CDR3 here is CSVATGISYEQYF. Written as DNA, the CDR3 is TGCAGCGTTGCCACAGGGATCTCCTACGAGCAGTACTTC. This chain connects TRBV29-1 to TRBJ2-7; TRBD1 is a possible D gene (6 bases). CDR1 is SQVTM and CDR2 is ANQGSEA in the germline V gene. The CDR3 is made up of 13 amino acids. V lost 4 bases and J 0 bases, leaving 10 bases between the germline ends.

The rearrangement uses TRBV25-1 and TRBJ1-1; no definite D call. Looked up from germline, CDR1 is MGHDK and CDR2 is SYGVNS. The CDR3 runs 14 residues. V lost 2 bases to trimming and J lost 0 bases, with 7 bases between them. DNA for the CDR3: TGTGCCAGCAGTGAAAAGAGCCTGAACACTGAAGCTTTCTTT. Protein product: CASSEKSLNTEAFF.

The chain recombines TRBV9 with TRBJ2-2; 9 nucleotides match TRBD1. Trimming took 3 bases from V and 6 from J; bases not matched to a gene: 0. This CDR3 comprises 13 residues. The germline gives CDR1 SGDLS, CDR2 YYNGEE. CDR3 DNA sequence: TGTGCCAGCAGCGGGACAGGGGCCGGGGAGCTGTTTTTT. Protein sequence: CASSGTGAGELFF.

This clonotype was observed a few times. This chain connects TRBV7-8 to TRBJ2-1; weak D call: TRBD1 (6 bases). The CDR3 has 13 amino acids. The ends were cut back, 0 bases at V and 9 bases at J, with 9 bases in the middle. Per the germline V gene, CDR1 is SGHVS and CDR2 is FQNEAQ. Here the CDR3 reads CASSLADRSEQFF. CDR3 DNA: TGTGCCAGCAGCTTAGCAGACAGGTCTGAGCAGTTCTTC.

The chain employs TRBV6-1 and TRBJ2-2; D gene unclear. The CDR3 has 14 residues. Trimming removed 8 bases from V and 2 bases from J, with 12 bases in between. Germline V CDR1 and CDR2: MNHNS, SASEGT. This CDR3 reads CASLRTVNTGELFF. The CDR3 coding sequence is TGTGCCAGCTTGAGGACGGTTAACACCGGGGAGCTGTTTTTT.

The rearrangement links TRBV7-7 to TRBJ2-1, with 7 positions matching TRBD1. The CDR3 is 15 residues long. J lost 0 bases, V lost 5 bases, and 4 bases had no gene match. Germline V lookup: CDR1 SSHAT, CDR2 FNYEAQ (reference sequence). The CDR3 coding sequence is TGTGCCAGCAGCAAGACAGGGTCCTCCTACAATGAGCAGTTCTTC. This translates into CASSKTGSSYNEQFF.

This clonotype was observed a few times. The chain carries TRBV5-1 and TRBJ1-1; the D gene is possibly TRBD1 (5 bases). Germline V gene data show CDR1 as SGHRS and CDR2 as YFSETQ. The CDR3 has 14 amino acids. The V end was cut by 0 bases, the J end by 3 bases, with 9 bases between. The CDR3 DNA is TGCGCCAGCAGCTTGGACCGAGGGGACACTGAAGCTTTCTTT. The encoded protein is CASSLDRGDTEAFF.

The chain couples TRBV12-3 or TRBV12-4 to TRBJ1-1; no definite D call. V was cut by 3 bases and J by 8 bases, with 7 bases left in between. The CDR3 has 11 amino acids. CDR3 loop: CASSFGREAFF. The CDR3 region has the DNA TGTGCCAGCAGTTTTGGCAGGGAAGCTTTCTTT.

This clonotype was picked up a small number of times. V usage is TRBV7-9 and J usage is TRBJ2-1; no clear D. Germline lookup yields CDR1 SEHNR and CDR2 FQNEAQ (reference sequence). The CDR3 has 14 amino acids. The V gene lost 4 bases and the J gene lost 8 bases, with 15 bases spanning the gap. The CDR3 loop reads CASSSRGSGDEQFF. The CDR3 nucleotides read TGTGCCAGCAGCTCGCGAGGTTCGGGCGATGAGCAGTTCTTC.

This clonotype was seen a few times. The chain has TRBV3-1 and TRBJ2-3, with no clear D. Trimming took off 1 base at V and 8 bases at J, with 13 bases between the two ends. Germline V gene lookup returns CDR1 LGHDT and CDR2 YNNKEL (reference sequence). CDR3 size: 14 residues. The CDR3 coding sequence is TGTGCCAGCAGCCAAGTCGCGGACCGTCGTACGCAGTATTTT. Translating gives CASSQVADRRTQYF.

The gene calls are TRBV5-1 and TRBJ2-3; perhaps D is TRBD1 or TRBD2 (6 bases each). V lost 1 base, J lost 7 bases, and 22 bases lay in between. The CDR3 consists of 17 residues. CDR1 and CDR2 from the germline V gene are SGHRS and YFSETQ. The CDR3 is CASSLFSGGGDRNTQYF. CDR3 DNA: TGCGCCAGCAGCTTGTTCTCCGGAGGGGGTGATAGGAATACGCAGTATTTT.

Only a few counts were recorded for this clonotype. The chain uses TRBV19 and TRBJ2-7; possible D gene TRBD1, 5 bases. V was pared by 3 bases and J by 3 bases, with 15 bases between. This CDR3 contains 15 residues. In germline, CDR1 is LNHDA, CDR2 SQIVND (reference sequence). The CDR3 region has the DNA TGTGCCAGTAGTATGGGGCAGGGATTCTACTACGAGCAGTACTTC. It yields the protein CASSMGQGFYYEQYF.

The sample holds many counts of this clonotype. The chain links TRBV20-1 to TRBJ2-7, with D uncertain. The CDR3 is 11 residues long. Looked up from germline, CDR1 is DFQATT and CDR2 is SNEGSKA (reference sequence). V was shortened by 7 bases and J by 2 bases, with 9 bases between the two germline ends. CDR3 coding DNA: TGCAGTGGCCAAAGTACCTACGAGCAGTACTTC. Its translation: CSGQSTYEQYF.

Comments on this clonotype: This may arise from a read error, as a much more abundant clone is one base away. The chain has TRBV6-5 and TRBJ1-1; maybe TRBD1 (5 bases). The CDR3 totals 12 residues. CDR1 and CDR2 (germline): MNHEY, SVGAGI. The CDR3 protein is CASSYRGTEALF. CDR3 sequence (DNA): TGTGCCAGCAGTTACCGGGGCACTGAAGCTTTATTT.

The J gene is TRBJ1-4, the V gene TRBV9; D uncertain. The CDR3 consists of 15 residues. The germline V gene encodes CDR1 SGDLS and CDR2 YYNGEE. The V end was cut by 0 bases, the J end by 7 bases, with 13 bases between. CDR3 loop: CASSVGGFATEKLFF. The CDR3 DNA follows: TGTGCCAGCAGCGTAGGAGGGTTTGCAACTGAAAAACTGTTTTTT.

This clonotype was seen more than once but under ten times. CDR3 coding DNA: TGTGCCAGCAGCCCTAGCGGGGTAACCACAGATACGCAGTATTTT. This translates into CASSPSGVTTDTQYF. The rearrangement uses TRBV7-6 and TRBJ2-3, with TRBD2 identical over 9 bases. This CDR3 is built from 15 residues. Germline CDR1 SGHVS, CDR2 FNYEAQ. The V gene end was trimmed by 5 bases and the J gene end by 2 bases; junction bases not matched to a gene: 5. The variable domain in full, with the rest retrieved from reference TRBV7-6 and TRBJ2-3, is GAGVSQSPRYKVTKRGQDVALRCDPISGHVSLYWYRQALGQGPEFLTYFNYEAQQDKSGLPNDRFSAERPEGSISTLTIQRTEQRDSAMYRCASSPSGVTTDTQYFGPGTRLTVL.

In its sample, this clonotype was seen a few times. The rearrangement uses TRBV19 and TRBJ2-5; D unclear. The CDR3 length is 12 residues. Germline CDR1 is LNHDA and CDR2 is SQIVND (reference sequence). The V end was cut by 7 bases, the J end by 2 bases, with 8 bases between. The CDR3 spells CASMGLQETQYF. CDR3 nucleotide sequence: TGTGCCAGTATGGGCCTACAAGAGACCCAGTACTTC.

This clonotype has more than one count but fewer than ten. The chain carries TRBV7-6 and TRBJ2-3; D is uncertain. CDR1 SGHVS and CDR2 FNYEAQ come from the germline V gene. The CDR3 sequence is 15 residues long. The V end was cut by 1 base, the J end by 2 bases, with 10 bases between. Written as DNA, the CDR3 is TGTGCCAGCAGCTTAGGAAGCCCCTACACAGATACGCAGTATTTT. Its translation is CASSLGSPYTDTQYF.

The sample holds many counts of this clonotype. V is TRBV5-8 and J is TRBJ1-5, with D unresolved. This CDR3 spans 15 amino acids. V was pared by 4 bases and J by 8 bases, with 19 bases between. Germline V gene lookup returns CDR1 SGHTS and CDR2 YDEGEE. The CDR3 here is CASSLGAAAPEPQHF. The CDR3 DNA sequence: TGTGCCAGCAGCCTCGGAGCGGCAGCTCCGGAGCCCCAGCATTTT.